One and the same sample provided the 7 T cell receptor beta chains below, sequenced in a study of blood T cells in healthy people across ages. A second PCR, run for about 6 to 11 cycles, used a sample-barcoded 5' primer plus a J-beta primer mix. TCRdb recomputed calls from the 5' RACE reads with MiXCR, one row per CDR3 protein. The table shows over 500,000 distinct CDR3 sequences, with about 50% occurring only once. Sequenced sample: blood. These receptors were obtained from a woman older than 75 in good health.

J is TRBJ1-1 and V is TRBV3-1; no clear D gene. This CDR3 contains 13 residues. CDR1 and CDR2 from the germline V gene are LGHDT and YNNKEL (reference sequence). V was cut by 0 bases and J by 8 bases, with 10 bases left in between. The CDR3 protein is CASSQDGTSEAFF. The CDR3 DNA follows: TGTGCCAGCAGCCAAGATGGCACATCCGAAGCTTTCTTT.

This clonotype was picked up a small number of times. The V and J genes are TRBV19 and TRBJ1-5, with 7 bases fitting TRBD1. Germline values: CDR1 LNHDA, CDR2 SQIVND (reference sequence). CDR3 size: 15 residues. Germline trimming cut 10 bases from V and 1 base from J; bases unmatched to any gene: 10. Written as DNA, the CDR3 is TGTGCCACGAGGGACAGCGGCACCAGCAATCAGCCCCAGCATTTT. Translation gives CATRDSGTSNQPQHF.

The CDR3 nucleotides read TGTGCCAGTTCTCCCCCACTGGCAGGGAGGGAAGATACGCAGTATTTT. Translating gives CASSPPLAGREDTQYF. The J gene is TRBJ2-3, the V gene TRBV12-3 or TRBV12-4; 7 bases fit TRBD2. V trimming: 9 bases; J trimming: 5 bases; junction bases outside the gene matches: 17. The CDR3 runs 16 residues.

The J gene is TRBJ2-1, the V gene TRBV6-2 or TRBV6-3; 11 bases fit TRBD2. The germline gives CDR1 MNHEY, CDR2 SVGEGT. The V and J ends lost 5 bases and 4 bases, in that order; junction bases with no gene match: 7. This CDR3 is built from 16 residues. CDR3: CASSTPGTSGYNEQFF. The CDR3 region has the DNA TGTGCCAGCAGTACCCCCGGGACTAGCGGATACAATGAGCAGTTCTTC.

The sample holds many counts of this clonotype. This chain joins TRBV20-1 and TRBJ2-3, with a tentative D call TRBD2 (6 bases). Germline V CDR1 and CDR2: DFQATT, SNEGSKA (reference sequence). Trimming pared 5 bases from V and 5 bases from J, leaving 17 bases between. CDR3 length: 14 residues. The CDR3: CSAPPAGMGDTQYF. In nucleotides, the CDR3 is TGCAGTGCTCCCCCCGCGGGGATGGGAGATACGCAGTATTTT.

This sequence joins TRBV25-1 and TRBJ2-1, with D hard to call. V was shortened by 8 bases and J by 6 bases, with 23 bases between the two germline ends. CDR3 length: 16 amino acids. Germline CDR1 MGHDK, CDR2 SYGVNS. Written as DNA, the CDR3 is TGTGCCAGCTCCAGCTCCGCTGCGCGGCCCCTCAATGAGCAGTTCTTC. Protein sequence: CASSSSAARPLNEQFF.

This clonotype showed up many times. This chain joins TRBV9 and TRBJ2-3; 7 nucleotides match TRBD2. V dropped 2 bases and J dropped 3; count of bases not matched to a gene: 9. The CDR3 consists of 16 residues. From germline, CDR1 is SGDLS and CDR2 YYNGEE. The CDR3 DNA follows: TGTGCCAGCAGCGTCTTTGGCGGGAGTAAGACAGATACGCAGTATTTT. It yields the protein CASSVFGGSKTDTQYF. Drawing the rest from reference TRBV9 and TRBJ2-3, the complete variable domain is DSGVTQTPKHLITATGQRVTLRCSPRSGDLSVYWYQQSLDQGLQFLIQYYNGEERAKGNILERFSAQQFPDLHSELNLSSLELGDSALYFCASSVFGGSKTDTQYFGPGTRLTVL.